This T cell receptor beta chain appears in the sequencing data of a study of blood T cell repertoires in COVID-19. On the study more broadly: There were acute and convalescent COVID-19 samples, and they came from the United States, Italy and Spain. The cDNA or gDNA used as material had been derived from T cells, B-cell-depleted T cells, or PBMCs.

This CDR3 is built from 15 residues. Losses at the gene ends were 6 bases for V and 6 bases for J; bases not matched to a gene: 13. The germline gives CDR1 MDHEN, CDR2 SYDVKM. Assay used: immunoSEQ multiplex PCR; TCRdb lists only in-frame clones, some missing. The table records about 100,000 clones, about four fifths of them present only once. The sequencing sample was made of peripheral blood. This chain joins TRBV28 and TRBJ2-7, with 8 bases aligning to TRBD2. This TCR was recovered from a woman in her sixties with acute or convalescent COVID-19. The CDR3 region has the DNA TGTGCCAGCAGCCCTACGGGAGGGGGAGGTGGCGAGCAGTACTTC. It codes for CASSPTGGGGGEQYF.